This entry is about one T cell receptor beta chain. The data were obtained in a study of blood T cells in healthy people across ages. V was trimmed by 7 bases and J by 2 bases, leaving 15 bases between them. CDR3 length: 13 amino acids. In germline, CDR1 is DFQATT, CDR2 SNEGSKA (reference sequence). Aged roughly 6 to 95, donors were systemically healthy Caucasians from Russia. Extracted total RNA amounted to at least 5.5 micrograms for each sample. A second 7 to 11 cycle PCR used barcoded and J-beta primers. TCRdb analysed the 5' RACE reads with MiXCR anew, one entry per CDR3 protein. The table includes 650,000 to 800,000 distinct CDR3 sequences, 40% to 50% detected once.

The source is a man aged 55-75 years in good health. V usage is TRBV20-1 and J usage is TRBJ2-7; D is perhaps TRBD1 (5 bases). The source material was blood. The CDR3 bases are TGCAGTGTCGCGGTCGGACATACCTACGAGCAGTACTTC. It encodes CSVAVGHTYEQYF.